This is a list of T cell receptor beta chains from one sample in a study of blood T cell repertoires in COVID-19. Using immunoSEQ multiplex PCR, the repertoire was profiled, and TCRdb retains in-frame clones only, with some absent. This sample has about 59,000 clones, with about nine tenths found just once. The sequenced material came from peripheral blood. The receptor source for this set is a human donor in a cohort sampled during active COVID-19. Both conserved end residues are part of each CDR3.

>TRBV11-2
CASSRDSYSTDTQYF
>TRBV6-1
CASSEALAWFGELFF
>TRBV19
CASSTPHDRPQETQYF
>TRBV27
CASSFGQGLNYGYTF
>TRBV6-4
CASSQGTSGSSGANVLTF
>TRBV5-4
CASSYSATGELFF
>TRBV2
CASSLSRQGEQYF
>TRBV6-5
CASSYSGGMNTEAFF
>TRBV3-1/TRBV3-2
CASSQGLAGGAYNEQFF
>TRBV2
CASRVDKATGANVLTF
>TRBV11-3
CASSPGTSGSGVETQYF
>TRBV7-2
CASSLGGDYGYTF
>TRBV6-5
CASSGQGRGGYTF
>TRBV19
CASTIGVGFSNQPQHF
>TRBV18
CASSPDGRVYNEQFF
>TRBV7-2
CASSLVLRGPPTEETQYF
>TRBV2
CASRDRGGALSQPQHF
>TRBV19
CASSNLEGADTQYF
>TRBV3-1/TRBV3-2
CASSRGQSYSPLHF
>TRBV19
CASSIFQGRVSSYNEQFF
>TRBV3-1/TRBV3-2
CASSHRGGASYNEQFF
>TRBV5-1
CASSLAGVSGGTGELFF
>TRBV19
CASSDPGGRGETQYF
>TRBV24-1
CATAGSTDTQYF
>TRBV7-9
CASSDRQGPETQYF
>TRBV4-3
CASSQDGNRYNEQFF
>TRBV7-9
CASSLRDTGDEQYF
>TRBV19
CASSLQGLRSNQPQHF
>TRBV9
CASSWTSASTDTQYF
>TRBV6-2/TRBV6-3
CASSGASGGVDTQYF
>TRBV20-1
CSALDRVPFF
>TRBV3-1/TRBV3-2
CASTLRSNQRADTQYF
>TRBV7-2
CASSLMGHETQYF
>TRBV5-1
CASSSSGEQFF
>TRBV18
CASSPAREDEGYTF
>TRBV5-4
CASSLGNHGVDTQYF
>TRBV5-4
CASTALAGYGYTF
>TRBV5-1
CASSPSEPKETQYF
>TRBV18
CASSPRLTDSNTDTQYF
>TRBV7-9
CASSDRENTEAFF
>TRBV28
CATRRRGSADTQYF
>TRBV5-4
CASSSGGGGYNEQFF
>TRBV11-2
CASSLRTSYEQYF
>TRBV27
CASGYPGQGLYEQYF
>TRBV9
CASSGRDRDYEQYF
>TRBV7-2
CASTPVGTSGGAHEQFF
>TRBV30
CAWGRLGRQRDIQYF
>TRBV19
CATQDRGPGETQYF
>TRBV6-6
CASRVDRSAFF
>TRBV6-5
CASSRTSGRTDTQYF